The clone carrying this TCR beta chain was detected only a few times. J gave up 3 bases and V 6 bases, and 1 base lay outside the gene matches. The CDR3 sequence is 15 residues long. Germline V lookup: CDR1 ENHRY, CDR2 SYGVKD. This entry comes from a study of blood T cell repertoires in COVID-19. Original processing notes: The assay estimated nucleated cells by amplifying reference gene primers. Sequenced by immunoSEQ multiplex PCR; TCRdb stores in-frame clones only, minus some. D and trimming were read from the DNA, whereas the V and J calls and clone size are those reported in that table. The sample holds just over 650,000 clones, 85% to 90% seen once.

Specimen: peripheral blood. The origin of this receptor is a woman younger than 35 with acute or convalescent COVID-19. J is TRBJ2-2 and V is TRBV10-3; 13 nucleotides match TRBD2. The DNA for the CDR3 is TGTGCCATCAGCGGGACTAGCGGGGACACCGGGGAGCTGTTTTTT. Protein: CAISGTSGDTGELFF.